This passage covers 23 T cell receptor beta chains from one sample sequenced in a study of T cells in Graves' hyperthyroidism and ophthalmopathy. RNA transcripts provided the source from which TCR beta CDR3 regions were amplified. The HTBI primer set drove a first-round RT-PCR of the TCR CDR3. TCRdb passed the multiplex PCR reads through MiXCR, listing each CDR3 protein once. The sample lists approximately 530,000 distinct CDR3 sequences; 15% to 20% were seen once. What was sequenced was blood. The receptors were sampled from a man aged 35 to 55 with Graves' ophthalmopathy.

In this sample, this clonotype turned up a few times. The chain links TRBV12-5 to TRBJ2-5; maybe TRBD1 (6 bases). This CDR3 spans 15 amino acids. Trimming stripped 7 bases from V and 7 bases from J, with 22 bases between. Germline V gene lookup returns CDR1 LGHNT and CDR2 FRNRAP. CDR3: CASAKGLGGPGTQYF. The CDR3 DNA is TGTGCTAGTGCGAAGGGTCTAGGGGGTCCAGGGACCCAGTACTTC.

This clonotype was detected many times. The V and J genes are TRBV6-1 and TRBJ2-7; a possible D gene is TRBD1 (6 bases). The V end lost 7 bases, the J end lost 5 bases, and 15 bases lay between the germline ends. The CDR3 loop spans 13 amino acids. CDR1 and CDR2 (germline): MNHNS, SASEGT. CDR3 nucleotide sequence: TGTGCCAGCACCACAGGGACCAACAACGAGCAGTACTTC. It specifies CASTTGTNNEQYF.

The chain combines TRBV5-1 with TRBJ2-1; 7 nucleotides match TRBD2. The CDR3 has 17 amino acids. Germline-derived CDR1 and CDR2 are SGHRS and YFSETQ. The junction had 22 bases not matched to a gene; V was cut back by 8 bases and J by 8 bases. The CDR3 DNA reads as TGCGCCAGGGGCTTTTTTGCACCGGGGGGAAGGTTAGATGAGCAGTTCTTC. It specifies CARGFFAPGGRLDEQFF.

The chain links TRBV4-3 to TRBJ2-2; D may be TRBD2 (6 bases). The CDR3 consists of 15 residues. Germline assignment: CDR1 LGHNA and CDR2 YSLEER. The ends were cut back, 4 bases at V and 0 bases at J, with 9 bases in the middle. Written as DNA, the CDR3 is TGCGCCAGCAGCCTGGAGGGACCGAACACCGGGGAGCTGTTTTTT. Translation gives CASSLEGPNTGELFF.

The chain joins TRBV28 to TRBJ2-7; 7 bases align to TRBD2. The CDR3 extends over 14 amino acids. V lost 7 bases to trimming and J lost 6 bases; unmatched junction nucleotides: 12. Germline CDR1 is MDHEN and CDR2 is SYDVKM. The CDR3 protein is CASTKRRGSAEQYF. CDR3 nucleotides: TGTGCCAGCACAAAACGGCGGGGGTCCGCCGAGCAGTACTTC.

This chain uses TRBV20-1 with TRBJ2-5; 7 nucleotides match TRBD1. Germline V CDR1 and CDR2: DFQATT, SNEGSKA (reference sequence). The CDR3 is made up of 15 amino acids. Germline trimming cut 1 base from V and 2 bases from J; bases unmatched to any gene: 7. CDR3 loop: CSARGGRGNQETQYF. The CDR3 nucleotides are TGCAGTGCTAGAGGGGGCAGGGGGAATCAAGAGACCCAGTACTTC.

V usage is TRBV6-6 and J usage is TRBJ1-4, with TRBD1 matching over 8 bases. Germline V gene sequence: CDR1 MNHNY, CDR2 SVGAGI (reference sequence). The V and J ends lost 2 bases and 7 bases, in that order; junction bases with no gene match: 6. There are 15 residues in the CDR3. The CDR3 coding sequence is TGTGCCAGCAGTTACCTGGACAGGGACGGTGAAAAACTGTTTTTT. Translating gives CASSYLDRDGEKLFF.

This clonotype occurred a few times. This chain uses TRBV4-3 with TRBJ2-1, with 10 bases aligning to TRBD2. Germline V gives CDR1 LGHNA, CDR2 YSLEER. The CDR3 contains 16 residues. With V trimmed by 0 bases and J by 4 bases, 3 bases remained unmatched. CDR3 sequence reads: CASSQEKLAGYNEQFF. The CDR3, as DNA: TGCGCCAGCAGCCAAGAAAAACTAGCGGGGTACAATGAGCAGTTCTTC.

This clonotype was seen repeatedly, ten times or more. V usage is TRBV7-8 and J usage is TRBJ1-1; D unclear. The germline gives CDR1 SGHVS, CDR2 FQNEAQ. This CDR3 is 12 amino acids long. V was shortened by 4 bases and J by 5 bases, with 8 bases between the two germline ends. This CDR3 is CASSSTNTEAFF. Written as DNA, the CDR3 is TGTGCCAGCAGCTCGACGAATACTGAAGCTTTCTTT. Drawing the rest from reference TRBV7-8 and TRBJ1-1, the complete variable domain is GAGVSQSPRYKVAKRGQDVALRCDPISGHVSLFWYQQALGQGPEFLTYFQNEAQLDKSGLPSDRFFAERPEGSVSTLKIQRTQQEDSAVYLCASSSTNTEAFFGQGTRLTVV.

The chain is built from TRBV29-1 and TRBJ2-5; no clear D gene. CDR3 length: 12 residues. Germline loops: CDR1 SQVTM, CDR2 ANQGSEA. The V gene lost 8 bases and the J gene lost 4 bases, with 14 bases spanning the gap. CDR3 sequence (DNA): TGCAGCACCTCGGCCTTGTCAGAGACCCAGTACTTC. Its protein product is CSTSALSETQYF.

This clonotype was recorded many times. V gene TRBV2 combines with J gene TRBJ2-5, with 11 bases aligning to TRBD2. V dropped 10 bases and J dropped 0; count of bases not matched to a gene: 4. The germline gives CDR1 SNHLY, CDR2 FYNNEI. The CDR3 has 14 amino acids. Here the CDR3 reads CATMGLADQETQYF. CDR3 bases: TGTGCCACCATGGGACTAGCGGACCAAGAGACCCAGTACTTC.

This clonotype was counted ten times or more. This chain connects TRBV7-3 to TRBJ2-2; no definite D call. CDR1 and CDR2 (germline): SGHTA, FQGTGA. CDR3 length equals 17 residues. Trimming shortened V by 5 bases and J by 5 bases, and 21 bases separated the two germline ends. For the CDR3, the DNA is TGTGCCAGCAGCCCCCTTGCTTCGGCCGGTCAAACCGGGGAGCTGTTTTTT. Translation: CASSPLASAGQTGELFF. Full variable domain (remainder filled in from reference TRBV7-3 and TRBJ2-2): GAGVSQTPSNKVTEKGKYVELRCDPISGHTALYWYRQSLGQGPEFLIYFQGTGAADDSGLPNDRFFAVRPEGSVSTLKIQRTERGDSAVYLCASSPLASAGQTGELFFGEGSRLTVL.

The chain carries TRBV6-5 and TRBJ1-3, with D hard to call. The V and J ends lost 0 bases and 5 bases respectively, with 5 bases between them. The CDR3 contains 13 residues. Per the germline V gene, CDR1 is MNHEY and CDR2 is SVGAGI. Written as DNA, the CDR3 is TGTGCCAGCAGTTACTCGACTCGAAACACCATATATTTT. Protein product: CASSYSTRNTIYF.

This clonotype occurred many times. The chain uses TRBV28 and TRBJ2-5; a possible D gene is TRBD2 (6 bases). Looked up from germline, CDR1 is MDHEN and CDR2 is SYDVKM. The CDR3 length is 15 residues. Trimming shortened V by 2 bases and J by 4 bases, and 14 bases separated the two germline ends. CDR3 sequence reads: CASSLGRAGPETQYF. In DNA form, the CDR3 reads TGTGCCAGCAGTTTAGGCCGGGCGGGACCAGAGACCCAGTACTTC.

This clonotype showed up just a few times. The rearrangement uses TRBV19 and TRBJ1-5, with 9 bases fitting TRBD1. The germline gives CDR1 LNHDA, CDR2 SQIVND (reference sequence). After removal of 9 bases from V and 6 bases from J, the junction contained 6 bases not matched to a gene. The CDR3 runs 13 residues. CDR3 in DNA: TGTGCCAGCGCGGGGGACAGGGCTCAGCCCCAGCATTTT. Translating gives CASAGDRAQPQHF.

The table lists this clonotype with a few counts. The rearrangement joins TRBV18 to TRBJ2-7; D possibly corresponds to TRBD2 (5 bases). The CDR3 totals 14 residues. The germline CDR1 and CDR2 sequences are KGHSH and LQKENI. Trimming stripped 1 base from V and 6 bases from J, with 13 bases between. The DNA of the CDR3 is TGTGCCAGCTCACCACAAGGTGAGGGATCCGAGCAGTACTTC. Translation: CASSPQGEGSEQYF.

J is TRBJ1-3 and V is TRBV10-3; D ambiguous. The CDR3 sequence is 15 residues long. The V gene's germline CDR1 is ENHRY and CDR2 SYGVKD. V lost 4 bases to trimming and J lost 4 bases, with 14 bases between them. CDR3 protein: CAISVGSGSGNTIYF. The CDR3 nucleotides are TGTGCCATCAGTGTGGGATCGGGATCCGGAAACACCATATATTTT.

Many counts were recorded for this clonotype. The chain has TRBV30 and TRBJ1-2; the D is unclear. The germline V gene encodes CDR1 GTSNPN and CDR2 SVGIG (reference sequence). This CDR3 comprises 12 residues. The V end was cut by 1 base, the J end by 4 bases, with 7 bases between. CDR3 nucleotides: TGTGCCTGGAGTGGGTCCCCCTATGGCTACACCTTC. Translated, it gives CAWSGSPYGYTF.

The V call is TRBV27, the J call TRBJ2-1; weak D call: TRBD2 (6 bases). The ends were cut back, 1 base at V and 8 bases at J, with 15 bases in the middle. This CDR3 contains 15 residues. Germline V gives CDR1 MNHEY, CDR2 SMNVEV (reference sequence). This CDR3 is CASSLLRGVQDEQFF. The CDR3 DNA reads TGTGCCAGCAGTTTATTGCGGGGAGTACAGGATGAGCAGTTCTTC.

The sample holds a few counts of this clonotype. The rearrangement uses TRBV20-1 and TRBJ1-5; the D gene is possibly TRBD1 (5 bases). V lost 5 bases and J lost 4, with 9 bases in between. Germline V gene lookup returns CDR1 DFQATT and CDR2 SNEGSKA (reference sequence). The CDR3 extends over 12 amino acids. CDR3 bases: TGCAGTGCTCAAGAGGGGAATCAGCCCCAGCATTTT. Its translation is CSAQEGNQPQHF.

The rearrangement links TRBV28 to TRBJ2-2; D unclear. V was trimmed by 2 bases and J by 4 bases, leaving 11 bases between them. Germline CDR1 MDHEN, CDR2 SYDVKM. This CDR3 contains 15 residues. CDR3 region: CASSLLPGPTGELFF. The CDR3 coding sequence is TGTGCCAGCAGTTTACTCCCAGGTCCCACCGGGGAGCTGTTTTTT. Together with reference TRBV28 and TRBJ2-2, the CDR3 gives the full variable domain: DVKVTQSSRYLVKRTGEKVFLECVQDMDHENMFWYRQDPGLGLRLIYFSYDVKMKEKGDIPEGYSVSREKKERFSLILESASTNQTSMYLCASSLLPGPTGELFFGEGSRLTVL.

This clonotype has at least ten counts. This chain uses TRBV30 with TRBJ2-1; D perhaps matches TRBD2 (6 bases). V lost 0 bases and J lost 9, with 15 bases in between. CDR3 length: 14 amino acids. In germline, CDR1 is GTSNPN, CDR2 SVGIG (reference sequence). This chain's CDR3 is CAWSVEPGRGEQFF. The CDR3 nucleotides read TGTGCCTGGAGTGTAGAACCAGGGCGGGGTGAGCAGTTCTTC.

The chain combines TRBV20-1 with TRBJ2-7, with 11 bases aligning to TRBD2. Trimming took 4 bases from V and 1 from J; bases not matched to a gene: 6. In germline, CDR1 is DFQATT, CDR2 SNEGSKA (reference sequence). CDR3 length: 15 amino acids. This CDR3 reads CSATFGTSGSYEQYF. CDR3 DNA sequence: TGCAGTGCTACGTTTGGGACTAGCGGATCCTACGAGCAGTACTTC.